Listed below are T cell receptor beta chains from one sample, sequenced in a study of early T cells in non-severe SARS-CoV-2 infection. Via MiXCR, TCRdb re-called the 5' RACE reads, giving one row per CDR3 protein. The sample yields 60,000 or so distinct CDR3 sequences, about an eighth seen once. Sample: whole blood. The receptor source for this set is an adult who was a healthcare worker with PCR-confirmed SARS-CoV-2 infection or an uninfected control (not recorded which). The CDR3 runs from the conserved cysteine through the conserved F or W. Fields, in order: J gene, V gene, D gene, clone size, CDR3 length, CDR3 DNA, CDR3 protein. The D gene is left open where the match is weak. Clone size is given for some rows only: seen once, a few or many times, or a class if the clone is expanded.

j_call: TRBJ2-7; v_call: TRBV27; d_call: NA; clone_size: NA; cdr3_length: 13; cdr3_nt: TGTGCCAGCAGTTACGGTCTTCTCTACGAGCAGTACTTC; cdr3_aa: CASSYGLLYEQYF
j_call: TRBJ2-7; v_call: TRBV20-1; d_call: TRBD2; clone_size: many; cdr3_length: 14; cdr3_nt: TGCAGTGCTAGAGAGGGAGGGGATTACTACGAGCAGTACTTC; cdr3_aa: CSAREGGDYYEQYF
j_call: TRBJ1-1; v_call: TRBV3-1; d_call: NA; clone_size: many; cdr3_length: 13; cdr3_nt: TGTGCCAGCAGCCGCGAACCGGGCGCTGAAGCTTTCTTT; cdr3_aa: CASSREPGAEAFF
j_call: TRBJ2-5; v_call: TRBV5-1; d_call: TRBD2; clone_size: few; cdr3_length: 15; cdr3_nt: TGCGCCAGCAGCTTGGCTGCGGGAGGGCCGAAGACCCAGTACTTC; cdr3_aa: CASSLAAGGPKTQYF
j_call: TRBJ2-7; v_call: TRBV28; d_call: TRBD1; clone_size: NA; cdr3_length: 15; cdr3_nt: TGTGCCAGCAGTCCCGCCGGGACAGGGGACAACGAGCAGTACTTC; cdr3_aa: CASSPAGTGDNEQYF
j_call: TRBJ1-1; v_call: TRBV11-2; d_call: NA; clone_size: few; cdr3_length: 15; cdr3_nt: TGTGCCAGCAGCTCGGACGCCGTCGCGAACACTGAAGCTTTCTTT; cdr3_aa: CASSSDAVANTEAFF
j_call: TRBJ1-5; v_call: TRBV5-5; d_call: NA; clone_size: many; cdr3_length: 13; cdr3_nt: TGTGCCAGCAGCGGCGGACTAAACAGGCCCCAGCATTTT; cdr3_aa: CASSGGLNRPQHF
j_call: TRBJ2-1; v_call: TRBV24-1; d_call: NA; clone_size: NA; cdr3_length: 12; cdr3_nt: TGTGCCACCACTGCCCCCTGGGATGAGCAGTTCTTC; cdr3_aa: CATTAPWDEQFF
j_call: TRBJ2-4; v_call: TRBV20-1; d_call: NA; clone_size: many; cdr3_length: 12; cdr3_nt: TGCAGTGCCCGGGACATAGAAAACATTCAGTACTTC; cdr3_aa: CSARDIENIQYF
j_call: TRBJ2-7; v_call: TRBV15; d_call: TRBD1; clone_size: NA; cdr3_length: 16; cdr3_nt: TGTGCCACCAGCCCGGACCGGGACAGGGGTATCCACGAGCAGTACTTC; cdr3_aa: CATSPDRDRGIHEQYF
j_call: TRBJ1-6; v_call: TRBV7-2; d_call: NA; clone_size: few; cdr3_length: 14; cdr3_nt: TGTGCCAGCAGCTTACTGGGAGGCAATTCACCCCTCCACTTT; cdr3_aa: CASSLLGGNSPLHF
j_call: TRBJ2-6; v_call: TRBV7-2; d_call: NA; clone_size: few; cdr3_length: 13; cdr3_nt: TGTGCCAGCAGCCCCCCTGGGGCCAACGTCCTGACTTTC; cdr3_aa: CASSPPGANVLTF
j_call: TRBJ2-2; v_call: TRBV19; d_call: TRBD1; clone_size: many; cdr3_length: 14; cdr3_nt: TGTGCCACTCTGGACAGGGGCAGCACCGGGGAGCTGTTTTTT; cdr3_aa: CATLDRGSTGELFF
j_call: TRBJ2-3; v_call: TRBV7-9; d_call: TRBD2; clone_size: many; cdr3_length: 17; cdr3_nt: TGTGCCAGCAGCCCCGTTGTGTGGCGGGGGGTTGGAGATACGCAGTATTTT; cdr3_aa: CASSPVVWRGVGDTQYF
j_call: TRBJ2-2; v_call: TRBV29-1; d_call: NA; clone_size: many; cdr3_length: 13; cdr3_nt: TGCAGCGTTGAAGCAGCGAACACCGGGGAGCTGTTTTTT; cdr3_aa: CSVEAANTGELFF
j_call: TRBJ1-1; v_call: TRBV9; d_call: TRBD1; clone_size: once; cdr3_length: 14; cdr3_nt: TGTGCCAGCAGCGTAAGGACAGGGGGCGGTGAAGCTTTCTTT; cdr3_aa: CASSVRTGGGEAFF
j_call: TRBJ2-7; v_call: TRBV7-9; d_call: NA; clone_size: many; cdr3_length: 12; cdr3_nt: TGTGCCAGCAGCTTTCAGACCTACGAGCAGTACTTC; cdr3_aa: CASSFQTYEQYF
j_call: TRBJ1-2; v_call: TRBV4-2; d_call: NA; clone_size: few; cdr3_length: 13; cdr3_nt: TGTGCCAGCAGCCAGGACACCAACTATGGCTACACCTTC; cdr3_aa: CASSQDTNYGYTF
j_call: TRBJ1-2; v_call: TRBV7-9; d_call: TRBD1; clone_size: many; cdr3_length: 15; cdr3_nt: TGTGCCAGCAGCTTTGGGGACAGACTTAACTATGGCTACACCTTC; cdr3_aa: CASSFGDRLNYGYTF
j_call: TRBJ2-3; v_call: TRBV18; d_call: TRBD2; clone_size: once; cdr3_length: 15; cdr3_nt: TGTGCCGGCTCACCGGAGCGGGATGGCACAGATACGCAGTATTTT; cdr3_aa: CAGSPERDGTDTQYF
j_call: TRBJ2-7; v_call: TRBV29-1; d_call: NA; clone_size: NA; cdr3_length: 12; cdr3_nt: TGCAGCGTTGGGAGGGACGGCCGCGAGCAGTACTTC; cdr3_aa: CSVGRDGREQYF
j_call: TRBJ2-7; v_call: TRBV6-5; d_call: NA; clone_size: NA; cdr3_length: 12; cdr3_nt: TGTGCCAGCAGCCGATTTTCTGGGGAGCAGTACTTC; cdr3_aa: CASSRFSGEQYF
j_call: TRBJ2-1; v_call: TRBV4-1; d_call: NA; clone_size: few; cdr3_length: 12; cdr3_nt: TGCGCCAGCAGCCCTGGGGACAATGAGCAGTTCTTC; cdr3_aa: CASSPGDNEQFF
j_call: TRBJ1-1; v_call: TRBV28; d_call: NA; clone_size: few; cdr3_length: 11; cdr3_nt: TGTGCCAGCTGGGAGAACACTGAAGCTTTCTTT; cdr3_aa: CASWENTEAFF
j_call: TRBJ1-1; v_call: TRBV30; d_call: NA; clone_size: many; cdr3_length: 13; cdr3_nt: TGTGCCTGGAGTAGGGCCCCGAACACTGAAGCTTTCTTT; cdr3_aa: CAWSRAPNTEAFF
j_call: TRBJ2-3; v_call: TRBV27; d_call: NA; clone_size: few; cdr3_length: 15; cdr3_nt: TGTGCCAGCAGTTCCAGAATTGGATCGACAGATACGCAGTATTTT; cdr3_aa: CASSSRIGSTDTQYF
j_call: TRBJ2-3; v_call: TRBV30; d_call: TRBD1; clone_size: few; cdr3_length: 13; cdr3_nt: TGTGCCTGGAGGTGGCAGGGGGCTGGTACGCAGTATTTT; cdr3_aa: CAWRWQGAGTQYF
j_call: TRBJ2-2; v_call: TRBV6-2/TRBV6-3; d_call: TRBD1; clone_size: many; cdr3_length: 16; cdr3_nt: TGTGCCAGCAGCCGGGGACAGGGGGCGCACACCGGGGAGCTGTTTTTT; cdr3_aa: CASSRGQGAHTGELFF
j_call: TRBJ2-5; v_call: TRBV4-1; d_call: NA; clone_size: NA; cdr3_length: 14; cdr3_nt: TGCGCCAGCAGCCAAGACGCTTTGCTGGGGACCCAGTACTTC; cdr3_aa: CASSQDALLGTQYF
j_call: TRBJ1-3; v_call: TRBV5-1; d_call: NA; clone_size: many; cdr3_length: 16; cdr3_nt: TGCGCCAGCAGCTTGGGCAGGGAGCTCTCTGGAAACACCATATATTTT; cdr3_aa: CASSLGRELSGNTIYF